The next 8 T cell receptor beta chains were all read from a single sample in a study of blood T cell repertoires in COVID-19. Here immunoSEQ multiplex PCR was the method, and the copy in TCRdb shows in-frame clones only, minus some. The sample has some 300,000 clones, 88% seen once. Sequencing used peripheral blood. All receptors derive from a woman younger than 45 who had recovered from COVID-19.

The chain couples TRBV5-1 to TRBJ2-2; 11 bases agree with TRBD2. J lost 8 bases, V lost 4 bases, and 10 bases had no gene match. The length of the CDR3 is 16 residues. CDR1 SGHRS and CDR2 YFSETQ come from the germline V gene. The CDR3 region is CASSVPPSGGPGELFF. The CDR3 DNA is TGCGCCAGCAGCGTCCCGCCTAGCGGGGGGCCAGGGGAGCTGTTTTTT.

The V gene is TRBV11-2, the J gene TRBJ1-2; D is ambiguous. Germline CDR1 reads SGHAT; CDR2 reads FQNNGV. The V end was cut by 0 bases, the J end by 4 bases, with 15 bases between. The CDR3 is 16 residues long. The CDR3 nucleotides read TGTGCCAGCAGCTTAGAGGGCAGGCCTCGGGGCTATGGCTACACCTTC. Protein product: CASSLEGRPRGYGYTF.

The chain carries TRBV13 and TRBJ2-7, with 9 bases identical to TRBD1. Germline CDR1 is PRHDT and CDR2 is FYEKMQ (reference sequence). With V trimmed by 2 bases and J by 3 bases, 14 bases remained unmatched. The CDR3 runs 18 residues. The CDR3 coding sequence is TGTGCCAGCAGCTTAATGGGACAGGGTCGTCGTTCCATCTACGAGCAGTACTTC. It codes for CASSLMGQGRRSIYEQYF.

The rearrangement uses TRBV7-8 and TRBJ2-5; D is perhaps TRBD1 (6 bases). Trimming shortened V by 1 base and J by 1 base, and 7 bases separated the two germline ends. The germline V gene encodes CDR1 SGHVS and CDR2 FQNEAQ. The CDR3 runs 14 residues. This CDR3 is CASSLVDSQETQYF. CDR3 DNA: TGTGCCAGCAGCTTAGTGGACAGCCAAGAGACCCAGTACTTC.

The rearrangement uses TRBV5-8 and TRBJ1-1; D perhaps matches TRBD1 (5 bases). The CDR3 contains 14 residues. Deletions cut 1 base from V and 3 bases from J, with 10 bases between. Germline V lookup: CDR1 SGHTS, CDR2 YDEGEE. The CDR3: CASSLYQGYTEAFF. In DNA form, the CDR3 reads TGTGCCAGCAGCTTGTACCAGGGTTACACTGAAGCTTTCTTT.

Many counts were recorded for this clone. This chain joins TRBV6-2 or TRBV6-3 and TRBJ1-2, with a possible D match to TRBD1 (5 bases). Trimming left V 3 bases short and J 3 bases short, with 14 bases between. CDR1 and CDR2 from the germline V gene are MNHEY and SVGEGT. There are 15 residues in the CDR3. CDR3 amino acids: CASSYSQAGHYGYTF. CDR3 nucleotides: TGTGCCAGCAGTTATTCCCAGGCGGGACACTATGGCTACACCTTC.

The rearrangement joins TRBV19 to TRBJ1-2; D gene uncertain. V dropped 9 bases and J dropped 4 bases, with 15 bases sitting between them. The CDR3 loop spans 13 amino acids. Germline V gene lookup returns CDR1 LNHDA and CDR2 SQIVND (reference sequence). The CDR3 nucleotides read TGTGCCAGCCGGGAAGTCGGATCCTATGGCTACACCTTC. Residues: CASREVGSYGYTF. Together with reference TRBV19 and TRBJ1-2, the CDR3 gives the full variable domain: DGGITQSPKYLFRKEGQNVTLSCEQNLNHDAMYWYRQDPGQGLRLIYYSQIVNDFQKGDIAEGYSVSREKKESFPLTVTSAQKNPTAFYLCASREVGSYGYTFGSGTRLTVV.

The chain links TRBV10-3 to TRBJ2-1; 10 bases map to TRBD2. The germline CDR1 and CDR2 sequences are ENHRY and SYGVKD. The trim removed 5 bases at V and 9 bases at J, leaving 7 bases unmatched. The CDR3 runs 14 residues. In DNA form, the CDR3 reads TGTGCCATCAGTCCTAGCGGGGGCTACGTTGAGCAGTTCTTC. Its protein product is CAISPSGGYVEQFF.